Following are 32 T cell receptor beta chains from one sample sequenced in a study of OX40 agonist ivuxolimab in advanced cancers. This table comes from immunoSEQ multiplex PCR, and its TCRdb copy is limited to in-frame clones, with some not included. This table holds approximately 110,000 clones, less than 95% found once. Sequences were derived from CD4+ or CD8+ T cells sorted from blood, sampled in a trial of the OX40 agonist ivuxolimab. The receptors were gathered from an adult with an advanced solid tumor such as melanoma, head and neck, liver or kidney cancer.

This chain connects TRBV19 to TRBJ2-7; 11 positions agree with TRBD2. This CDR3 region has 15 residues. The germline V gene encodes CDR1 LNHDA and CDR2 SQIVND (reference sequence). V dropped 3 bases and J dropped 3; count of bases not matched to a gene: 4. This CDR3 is CASSILAGGIYEQYF. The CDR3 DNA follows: TGTGCCAGTAGTATCCTAGCGGGAGGAATCTACGAGCAGTACTTC.

The CDR3 nucleotides are TGTGCCAGCAGTCCACTGGGGCCCCCAGGCCGAGCGGGAGACAATGAGCAGTTCTTC. Translated, it gives CASSPLGPPGRAGDNEQFF. The gene calls are TRBV27 and TRBJ2-1, with TRBD2 identical over 8 bases. The CDR3 sequence is 19 residues long. Per the germline V gene, CDR1 is MNHEY and CDR2 is SMNVEV (reference sequence). V lost 5 bases to trimming and J lost 5 bases; unmatched junction nucleotides: 20.

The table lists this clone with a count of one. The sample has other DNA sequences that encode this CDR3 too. CDR3 nucleotides: TGTGCCAGTAGTATAGTCGGTCAGAACACTGAAGCTTTCTTT. Amino acids: CASSIVGQNTEAFF. The chain couples TRBV19 to TRBJ1-1; D is ambiguous. Trimming removed 1 base from V and 1 base from J, with 7 bases in between. This CDR3 has 14 amino acids. The germline CDR1 and CDR2 sequences are LNHDA and SQIVND (reference sequence).

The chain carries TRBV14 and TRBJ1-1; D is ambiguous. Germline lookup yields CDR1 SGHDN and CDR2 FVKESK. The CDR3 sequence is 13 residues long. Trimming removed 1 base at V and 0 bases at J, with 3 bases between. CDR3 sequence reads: CASSQGMNTEAFF. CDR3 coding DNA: TGTGCCAGCAGCCAAGGGATGAACACTGAAGCTTTCTTT.

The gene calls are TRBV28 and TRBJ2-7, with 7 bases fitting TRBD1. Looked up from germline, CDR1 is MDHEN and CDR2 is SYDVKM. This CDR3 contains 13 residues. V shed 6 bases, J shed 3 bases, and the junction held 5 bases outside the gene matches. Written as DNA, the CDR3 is TGTGCCAGCAGCTATGGACAGGACTACGAGCAGTACTTC. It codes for CASSYGQDYEQYF.

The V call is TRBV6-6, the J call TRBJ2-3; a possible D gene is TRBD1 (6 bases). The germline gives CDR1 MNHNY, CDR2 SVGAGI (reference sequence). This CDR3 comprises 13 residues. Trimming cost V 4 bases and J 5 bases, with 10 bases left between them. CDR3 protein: CASSSQGRDTQYF. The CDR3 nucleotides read TGTGCCAGCAGTTCCCAGGGGCGAGATACGCAGTATTTT.

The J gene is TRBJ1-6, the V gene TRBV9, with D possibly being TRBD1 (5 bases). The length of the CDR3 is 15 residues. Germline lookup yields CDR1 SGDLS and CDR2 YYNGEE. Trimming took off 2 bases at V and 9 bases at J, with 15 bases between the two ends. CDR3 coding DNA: TGTGCCAGCAGCGTCGACGGGAGGGGAATTTCACCCCTCCACTTT. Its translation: CASSVDGRGISPLHF.

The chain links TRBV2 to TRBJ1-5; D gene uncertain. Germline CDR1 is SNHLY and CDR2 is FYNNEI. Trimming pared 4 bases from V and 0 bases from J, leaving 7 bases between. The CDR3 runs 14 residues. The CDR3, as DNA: TGTGCCAGCAGTGCCTCATATAGCAATCAGCCCCAGCATTTT. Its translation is CASSASYSNQPQHF.

The chain's CDR3 is CASSRPLAGGKEQFF. The CDR3 region has the DNA TGTGCCAGCAGTCGGCCGCTGGCGGGAGGAAAAGAGCAGTTCTTC. The rearrangement uses TRBV11-3 and TRBJ2-1; 8 bases align to TRBD2. The germline CDR1 and CDR2 sequences are SGHNT and YENEEA. This CDR3 is 15 amino acids long. V trimming: 6 bases; J trimming: 10 bases; junction bases outside the gene matches: 14.

CDR3 in DNA: TGTGCCAGTAGTATAGGCCCAGCACAGGGGAAGGGTGGCAATCAGCCCCAGCATTTT. Translating gives CASSIGPAQGKGGNQPQHF. This chain joins TRBV19 and TRBJ1-5; 7 bases fit TRBD1. CDR3 length: 19 amino acids. The germline CDR1 and CDR2 sequences are LNHDA and SQIVND (reference sequence). The V and J ends lost 1 base and 2 bases, in that order; junction bases with no gene match: 14.

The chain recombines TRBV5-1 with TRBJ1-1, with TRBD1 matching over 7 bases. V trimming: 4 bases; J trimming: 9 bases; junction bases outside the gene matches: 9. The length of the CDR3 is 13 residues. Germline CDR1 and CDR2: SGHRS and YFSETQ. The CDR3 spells CASSPGTAGKAFF. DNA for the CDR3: TGCGCCAGCAGCCCTGGGACAGCGGGGAAAGCTTTCTTT.

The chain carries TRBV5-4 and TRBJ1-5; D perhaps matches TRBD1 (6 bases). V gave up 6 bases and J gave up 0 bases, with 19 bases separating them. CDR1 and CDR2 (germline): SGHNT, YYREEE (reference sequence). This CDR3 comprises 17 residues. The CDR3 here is CASTHGRGANSNQPQHF. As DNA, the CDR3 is TGTGCCAGCACCCATGGTCGGGGGGCTAATAGCAATCAGCCCCAGCATTTT.

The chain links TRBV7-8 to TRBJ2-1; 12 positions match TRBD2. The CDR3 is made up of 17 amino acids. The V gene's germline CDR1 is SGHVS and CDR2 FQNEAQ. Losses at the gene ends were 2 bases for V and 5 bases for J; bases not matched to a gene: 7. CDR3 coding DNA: TGTGCCAGCAGCTTAACATACCTAGCGGGAGGGGACAATGAGCAGTTCTTC. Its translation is CASSLTYLAGGDNEQFF.

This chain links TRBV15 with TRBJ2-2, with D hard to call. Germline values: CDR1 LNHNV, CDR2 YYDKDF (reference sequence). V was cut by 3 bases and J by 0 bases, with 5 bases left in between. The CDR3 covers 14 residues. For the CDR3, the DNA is TGTGCCACCAGCAGCCGGACGAACACCGGGGAGCTGTTTTTT. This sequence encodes CATSSRTNTGELFF.

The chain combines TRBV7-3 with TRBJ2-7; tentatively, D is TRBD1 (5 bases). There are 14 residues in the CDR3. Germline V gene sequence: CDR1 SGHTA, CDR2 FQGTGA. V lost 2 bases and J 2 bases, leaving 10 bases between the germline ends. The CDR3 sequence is CASSLQGGTYEQYF. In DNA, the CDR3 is TGTGCCAGCAGCTTACAGGGCGGCACCTACGAGCAGTACTTC. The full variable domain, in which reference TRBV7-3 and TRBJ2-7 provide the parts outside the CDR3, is GAGVSQTPSNKVTEKGKYVELRCDPISGHTALYWYRQSLGQGPEFLIYFQGTGAADDSGLPNDRFFAVRPEGSVSTLKIQRTERGDSAVYLCASSLQGGTYEQYFGPGTRLTVT.

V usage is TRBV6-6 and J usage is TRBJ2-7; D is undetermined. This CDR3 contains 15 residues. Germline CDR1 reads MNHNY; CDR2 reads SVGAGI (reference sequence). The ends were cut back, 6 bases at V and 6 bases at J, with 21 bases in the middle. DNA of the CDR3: TGTGCCAGCAGCCTAAACGACCTGTCCCAGAGCGAGCAGTACTTC. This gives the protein CASSLNDLSQSEQYF.

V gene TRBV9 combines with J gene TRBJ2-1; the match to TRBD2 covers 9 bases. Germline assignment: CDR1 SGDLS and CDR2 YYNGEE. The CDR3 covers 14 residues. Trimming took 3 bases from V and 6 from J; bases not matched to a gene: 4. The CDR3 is CASSGTSAVNEQFF. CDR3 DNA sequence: TGTGCCAGCAGCGGGACTAGCGCAGTCAATGAGCAGTTCTTC.

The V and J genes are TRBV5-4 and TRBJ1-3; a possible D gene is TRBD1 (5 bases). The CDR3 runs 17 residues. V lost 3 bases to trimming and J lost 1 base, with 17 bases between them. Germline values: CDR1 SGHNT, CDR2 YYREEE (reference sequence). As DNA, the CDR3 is TGTGCCAGCAGCTCCCGATCGAGGGGCGTATCTGGAAACACCATATATTTT. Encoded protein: CASSSRSRGVSGNTIYF.

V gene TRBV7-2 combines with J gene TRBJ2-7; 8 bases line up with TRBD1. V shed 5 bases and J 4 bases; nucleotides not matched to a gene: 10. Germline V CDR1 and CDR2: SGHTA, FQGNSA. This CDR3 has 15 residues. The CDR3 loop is CASSPPRTGTYEQYF. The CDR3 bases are TGTGCCAGCAGCCCACCGAGGACAGGGACTTACGAGCAGTACTTC. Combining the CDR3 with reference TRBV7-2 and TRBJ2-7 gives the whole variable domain GAGVSQSPSNKVTEKGKDVELRCDPISGHTALYWYRQSLGQGLEFLIYFQGNSAPDKSGLPSDRFSAERTGGSVSTLTIQRTQQEDSAVYLCASSPPRTGTYEQYFGPGTRLTVT.

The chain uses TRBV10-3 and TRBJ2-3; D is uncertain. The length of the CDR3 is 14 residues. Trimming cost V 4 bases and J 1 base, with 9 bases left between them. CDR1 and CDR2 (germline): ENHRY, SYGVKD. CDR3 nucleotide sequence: TGTGCCATCAGTGGGGTAGGGCGCACAGATACGCAGTATTTT. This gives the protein CAISGVGRTDTQYF.

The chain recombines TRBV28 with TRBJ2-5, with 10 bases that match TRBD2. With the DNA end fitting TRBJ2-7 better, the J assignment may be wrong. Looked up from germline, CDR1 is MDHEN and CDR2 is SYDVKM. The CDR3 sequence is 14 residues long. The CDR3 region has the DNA TGTGCCAGCAGCAAGAGCGGGAGGGTCAACGAGCAGTACTTC. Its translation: CASSKSGRVNEQYF.

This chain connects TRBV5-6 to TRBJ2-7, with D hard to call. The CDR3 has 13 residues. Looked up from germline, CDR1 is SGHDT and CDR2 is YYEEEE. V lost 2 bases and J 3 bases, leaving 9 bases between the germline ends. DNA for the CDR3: TGTGCCAGCAGCTTCCAACTGGGCTACGAGCAGTACTTC. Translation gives CASSFQLGYEQYF.

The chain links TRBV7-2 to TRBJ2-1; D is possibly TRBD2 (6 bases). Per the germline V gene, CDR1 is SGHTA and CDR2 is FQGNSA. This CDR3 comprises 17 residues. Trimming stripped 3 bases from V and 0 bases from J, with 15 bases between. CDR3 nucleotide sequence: TGTGCCAGCAGCTTTAATAGTCTAGCGTACTCCTACAATGAGCAGTTCTTC. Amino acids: CASSFNSLAYSYNEQFF.

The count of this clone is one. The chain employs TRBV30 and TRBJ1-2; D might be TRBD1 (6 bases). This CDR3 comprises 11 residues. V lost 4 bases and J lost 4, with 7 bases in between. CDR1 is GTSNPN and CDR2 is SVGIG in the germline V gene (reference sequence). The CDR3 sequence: CAWTGAYGYTF. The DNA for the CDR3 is TGTGCCTGGACGGGGGCCTATGGCTACACCTTC.

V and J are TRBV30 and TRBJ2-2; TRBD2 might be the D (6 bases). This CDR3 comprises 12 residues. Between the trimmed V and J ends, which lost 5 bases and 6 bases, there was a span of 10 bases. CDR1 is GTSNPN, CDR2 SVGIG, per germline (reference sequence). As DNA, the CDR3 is TGTGCCTGGTCACGGGAGTCCGGGGAGCTGTTTTTT. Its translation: CAWSRESGELFF. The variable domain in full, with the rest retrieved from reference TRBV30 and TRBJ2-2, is SQTIHQWPATLVQPVGSPLSLECTVEGTSNPNLYWYRQAAGRGLQLLFYSVGIGQISSEVPQNLSASRPQDRQFILSSKKLLLSDSGFYLCAWSRESGELFFGEGSRLTVL.

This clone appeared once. CDR3 amino acids: CASSIQVGRYEQYF. The CDR3 DNA is TGTGCCAGCAGTATCCAGGTGGGGAGGTACGAGCAGTACTTC. The chain links TRBV7-2 to TRBJ2-7; weak D call: TRBD2 (6 bases). V lost 6 bases and J 4 bases, leaving 16 bases between the germline ends. This CDR3 has 14 residues. The germline gives CDR1 SGHTA, CDR2 FQGNSA.

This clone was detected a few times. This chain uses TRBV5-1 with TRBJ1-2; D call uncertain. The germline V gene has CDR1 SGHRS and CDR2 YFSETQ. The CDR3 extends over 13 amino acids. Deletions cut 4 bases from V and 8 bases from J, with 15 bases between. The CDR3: CASSPEGLGGYTF. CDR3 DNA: TGCGCCAGCAGCCCAGAGGGTTTGGGGGGCTACACCTTC.

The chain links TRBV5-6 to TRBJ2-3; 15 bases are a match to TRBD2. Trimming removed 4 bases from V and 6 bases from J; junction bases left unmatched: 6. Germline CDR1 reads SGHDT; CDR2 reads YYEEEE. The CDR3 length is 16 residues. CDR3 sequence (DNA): TGTGCCAGCAGCATGGGACTAGCGGGAGGTATGGATACGCAGTATTTT. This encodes CASSMGLAGGMDTQYF.

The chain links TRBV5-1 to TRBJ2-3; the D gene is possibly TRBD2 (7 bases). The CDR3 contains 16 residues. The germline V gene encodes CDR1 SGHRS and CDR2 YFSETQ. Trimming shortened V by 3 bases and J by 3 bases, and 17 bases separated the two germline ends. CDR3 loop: CASSYLGGAGTDTQYF. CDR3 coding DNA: TGCGCCAGCAGCTACTTAGGGGGGGCCGGGACAGATACGCAGTATTTT.

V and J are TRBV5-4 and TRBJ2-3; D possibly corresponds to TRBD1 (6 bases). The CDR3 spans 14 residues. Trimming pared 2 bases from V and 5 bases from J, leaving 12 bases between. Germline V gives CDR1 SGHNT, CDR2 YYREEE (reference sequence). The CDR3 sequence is CASSFSGDGDTQYF. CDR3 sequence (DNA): TGTGCCAGCAGCTTCTCAGGGGATGGAGATACGCAGTATTTT.

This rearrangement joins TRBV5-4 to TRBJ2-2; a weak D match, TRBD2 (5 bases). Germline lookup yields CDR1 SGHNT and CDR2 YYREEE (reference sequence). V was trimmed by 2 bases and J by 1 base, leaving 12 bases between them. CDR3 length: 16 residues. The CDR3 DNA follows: TGTGCCAGCAGCTTCTTACCGGGATTGAACACCGGGGAGCTGTTTTTT. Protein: CASSFLPGLNTGELFF.

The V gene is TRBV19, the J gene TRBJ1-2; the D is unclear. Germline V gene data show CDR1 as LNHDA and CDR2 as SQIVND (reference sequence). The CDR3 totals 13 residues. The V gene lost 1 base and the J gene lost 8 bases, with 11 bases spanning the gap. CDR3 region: CASSIGLSSGYTF. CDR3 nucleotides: TGTGCCAGTAGTATAGGGCTGAGCTCCGGCTACACCTTC.